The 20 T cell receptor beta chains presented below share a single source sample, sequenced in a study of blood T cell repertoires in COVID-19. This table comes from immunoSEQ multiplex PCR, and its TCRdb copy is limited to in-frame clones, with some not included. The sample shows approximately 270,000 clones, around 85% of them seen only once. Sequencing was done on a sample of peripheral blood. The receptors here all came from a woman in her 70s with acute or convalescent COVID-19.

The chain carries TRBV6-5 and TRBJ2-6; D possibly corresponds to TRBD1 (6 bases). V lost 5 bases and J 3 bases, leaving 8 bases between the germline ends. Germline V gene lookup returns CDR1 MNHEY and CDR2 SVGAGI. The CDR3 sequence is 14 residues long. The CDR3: CASSPDSGANVLTF. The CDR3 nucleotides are TGTGCCAGCAGTCCGGACAGTGGGGCCAACGTCCTGACTTTC.

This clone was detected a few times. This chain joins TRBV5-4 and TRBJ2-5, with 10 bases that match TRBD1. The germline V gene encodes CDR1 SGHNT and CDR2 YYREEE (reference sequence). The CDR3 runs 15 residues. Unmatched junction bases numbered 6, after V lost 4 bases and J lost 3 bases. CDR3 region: CASSPRTGGEETQYF. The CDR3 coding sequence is TGTGCCAGCAGCCCTAGGACAGGGGGTGAAGAGACCCAGTACTTC.

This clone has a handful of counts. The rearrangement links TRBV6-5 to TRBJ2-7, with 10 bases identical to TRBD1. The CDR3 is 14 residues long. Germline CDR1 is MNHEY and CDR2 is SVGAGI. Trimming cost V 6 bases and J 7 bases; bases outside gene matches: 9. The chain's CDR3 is CASRGTGEAGEQYF. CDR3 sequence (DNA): TGTGCCAGCAGAGGGACAGGGGAGGCGGGGGAGCAGTACTTC.

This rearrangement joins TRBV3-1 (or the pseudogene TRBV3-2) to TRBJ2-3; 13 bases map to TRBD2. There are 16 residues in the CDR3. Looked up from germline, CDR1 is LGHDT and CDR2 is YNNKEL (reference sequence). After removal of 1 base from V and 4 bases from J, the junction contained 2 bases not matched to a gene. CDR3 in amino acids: CASSQGTSGGADTQYF. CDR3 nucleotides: TGTGCCAGCAGCCAAGGGACTAGCGGGGGTGCAGATACGCAGTATTTT.

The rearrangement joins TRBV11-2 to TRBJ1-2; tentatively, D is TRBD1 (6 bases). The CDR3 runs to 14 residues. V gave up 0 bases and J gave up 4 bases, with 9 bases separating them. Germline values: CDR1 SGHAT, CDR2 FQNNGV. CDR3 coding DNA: TGTGCCAGCAGCTTAGAGCTGGGGGCCTATGGCTACACCTTC. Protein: CASSLELGAYGYTF. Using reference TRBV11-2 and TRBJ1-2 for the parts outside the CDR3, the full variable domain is EAGVAQSPRYKIIEKRQSVAFWCNPISGHATLYWYQQILGQGPKLLIQFQNNGVVDDSQLPKDRFSAERLKGVDSTLKIQPAKLEDSAVYLCASSLELGAYGYTFGSGTRLTVV.

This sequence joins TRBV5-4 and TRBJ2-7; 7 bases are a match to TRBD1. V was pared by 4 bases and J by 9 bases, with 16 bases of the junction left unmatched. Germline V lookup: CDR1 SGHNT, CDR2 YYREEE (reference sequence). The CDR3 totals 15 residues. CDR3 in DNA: TGTGCCAGCAGCCCCTCGGCCGGCAGGCCAGGGGGGCAGTACTTC. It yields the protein CASSPSAGRPGGQYF.

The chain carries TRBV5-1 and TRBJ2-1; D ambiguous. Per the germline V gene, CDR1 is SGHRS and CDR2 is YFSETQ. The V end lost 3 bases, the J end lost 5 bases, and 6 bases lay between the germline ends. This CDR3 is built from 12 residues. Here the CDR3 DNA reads TGCGCCAGCAGCTGGCCCGACAATGAGCAGTTCTTC. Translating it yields CASSWPDNEQFF.

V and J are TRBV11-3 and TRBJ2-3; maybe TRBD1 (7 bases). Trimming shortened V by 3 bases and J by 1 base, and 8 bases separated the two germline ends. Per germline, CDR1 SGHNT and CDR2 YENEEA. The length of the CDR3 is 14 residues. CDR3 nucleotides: TGTGCCAGCAGCTTCAGGGGGGGCACAGATACGCAGTATTTT. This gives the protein CASSFRGGTDTQYF.

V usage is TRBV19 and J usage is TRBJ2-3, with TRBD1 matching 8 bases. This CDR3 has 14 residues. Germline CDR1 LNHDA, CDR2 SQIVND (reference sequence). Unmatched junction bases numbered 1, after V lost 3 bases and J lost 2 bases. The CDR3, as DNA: TGTGCCAGTAGTATGGACAGGGCCACAGATACGCAGTATTTT. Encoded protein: CASSMDRATDTQYF.

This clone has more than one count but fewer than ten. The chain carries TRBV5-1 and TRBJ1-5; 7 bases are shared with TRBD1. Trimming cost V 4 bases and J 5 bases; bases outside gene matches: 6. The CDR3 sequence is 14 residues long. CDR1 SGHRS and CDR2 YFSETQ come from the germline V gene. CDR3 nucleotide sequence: TGCGCCAGCAGCGCGGGGACAGCCGATCAGCCCCAGCATTTT. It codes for CASSAGTADQPQHF.

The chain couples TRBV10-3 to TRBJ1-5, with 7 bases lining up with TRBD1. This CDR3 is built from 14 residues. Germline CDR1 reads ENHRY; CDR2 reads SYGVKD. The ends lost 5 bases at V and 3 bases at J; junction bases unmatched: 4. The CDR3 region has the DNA TGTGCCATCAGTCAAACAGGGGCCAATCAGCCCCAGCATTTT. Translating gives CAISQTGANQPQHF.

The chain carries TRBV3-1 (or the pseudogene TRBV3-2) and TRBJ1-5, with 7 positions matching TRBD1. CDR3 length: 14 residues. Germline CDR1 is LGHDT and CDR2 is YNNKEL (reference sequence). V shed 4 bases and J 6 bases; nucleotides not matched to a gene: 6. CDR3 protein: CASSLQGSGQPQHF. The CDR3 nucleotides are TGTGCCAGCAGCCTACAGGGGAGCGGTCAGCCCCAGCATTTT.

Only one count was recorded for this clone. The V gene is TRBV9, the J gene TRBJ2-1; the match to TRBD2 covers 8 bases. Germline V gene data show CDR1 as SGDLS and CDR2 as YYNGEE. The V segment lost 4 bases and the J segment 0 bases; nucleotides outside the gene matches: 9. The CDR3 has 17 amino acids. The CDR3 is CASSPGGAAYSYNEQFF. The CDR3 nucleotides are TGTGCCAGCAGCCCCGGGGGGGCTGCTTACTCCTACAATGAGCAGTTCTTC.

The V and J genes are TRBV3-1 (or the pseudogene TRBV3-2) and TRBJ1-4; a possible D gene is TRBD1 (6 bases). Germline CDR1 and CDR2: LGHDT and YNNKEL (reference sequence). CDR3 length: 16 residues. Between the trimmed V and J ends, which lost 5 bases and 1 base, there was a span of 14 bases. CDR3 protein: CASSFLRGGTNEKLFF. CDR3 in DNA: TGTGCCAGCAGCTTCCTAAGAGGGGGAACTAATGAAAAACTGTTTTTT.

The CDR3 loop is CASSLEGGARGDSPLHF. CDR3 nucleotide sequence: TGTGCCAGCAGCTTAGAGGGGGGGGCCAGGGGAGATTCACCCCTCCACTTT. The chain recombines TRBV11-2 with TRBJ1-6, with a tentative D call TRBD1 (6 bases). The CDR3 sequence is 17 residues long. Germline V gene lookup returns CDR1 SGHAT and CDR2 FQNNGV. V gave up 0 bases and J gave up 8 bases, with 17 bases separating them.

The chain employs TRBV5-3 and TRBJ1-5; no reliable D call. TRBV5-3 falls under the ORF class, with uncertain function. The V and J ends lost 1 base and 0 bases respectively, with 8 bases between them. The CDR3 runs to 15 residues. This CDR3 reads CARSLKADSNQPQHF. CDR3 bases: TGTGCCAGAAGCTTGAAGGCGGATAGCAATCAGCCCCAGCATTTT.

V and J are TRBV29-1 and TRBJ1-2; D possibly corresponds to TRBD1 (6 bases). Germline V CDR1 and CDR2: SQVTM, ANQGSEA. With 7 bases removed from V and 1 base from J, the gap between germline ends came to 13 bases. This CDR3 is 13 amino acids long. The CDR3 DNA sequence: TGCAGCGCCACCAGGGGTTTTAACTATGGCTACACCTTC. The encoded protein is CSATRGFNYGYTF.

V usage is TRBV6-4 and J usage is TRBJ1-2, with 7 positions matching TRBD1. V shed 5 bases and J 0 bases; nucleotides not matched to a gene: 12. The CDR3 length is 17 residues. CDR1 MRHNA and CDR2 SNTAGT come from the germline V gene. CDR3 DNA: TGTGCCAGCAGTCCAACGACTGGACAGGAAGCTAACTATGGCTACACCTTC. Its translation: CASSPTTGQEANYGYTF.

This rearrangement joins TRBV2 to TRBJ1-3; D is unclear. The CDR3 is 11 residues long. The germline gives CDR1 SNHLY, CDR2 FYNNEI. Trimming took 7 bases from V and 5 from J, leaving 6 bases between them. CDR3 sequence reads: CASTERNTIYF. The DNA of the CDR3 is TGTGCCAGCACGGAGCGAAACACCATATATTTT.

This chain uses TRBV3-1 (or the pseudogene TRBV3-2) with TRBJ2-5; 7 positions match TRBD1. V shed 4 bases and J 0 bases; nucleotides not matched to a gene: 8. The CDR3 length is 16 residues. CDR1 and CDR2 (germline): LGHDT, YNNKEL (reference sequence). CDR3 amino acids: CASSPGQVPNQETQYF. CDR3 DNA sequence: TGTGCCAGCAGCCCAGGACAGGTTCCTAACCAAGAGACCCAGTACTTC.